One and the same sample provided the 4 T cell receptor beta chains below, sequenced in a study of OX40 agonist ivuxolimab in advanced cancers. Here immunoSEQ multiplex PCR was the method, and the copy in TCRdb shows in-frame clones only, minus some. The table has about 58,000 clones, around 90% seen once. This specimen was CD4+ or CD8+ T cells sorted from blood, taken in a trial of the OX40 agonist ivuxolimab. The receptors were sampled from an adult with an advanced solid tumor such as melanoma, head and neck, liver or kidney cancer.

V is TRBV21-1 and J is TRBJ1-4; the D call of TRBD1 is as the table states it, not checked on the DNA. TRBV21-1 is deemed a pseudogene. This CDR3 contains 13 residues. CDR3 in amino acids: CASSKGQYEKLFF. In DNA form, the CDR3 reads TGTGCCAGCAGCAAGGGGCAGTATGAAAAACTGTTTTTT.

This clone was seen only once. CDR3 amino acids: CASTDQGAAEKLFF. In DNA form, the CDR3 reads TGTGCCAGTACTGATCAGGGGGCCGCTGAAAAACTGTTTTTT. The rearrangement links TRBV19 to TRBJ1-4; 8 bases map to TRBD1. Germline CDR1 LNHDA, CDR2 SQIVND (reference sequence). J lost 7 bases, V lost 7 bases, and 8 bases had no gene match. The CDR3 length is 14 residues.

The V and J genes are TRBV10-3 and TRBJ2-1; no definite D call. Deletions cut 4 bases from V and 6 bases from J, with 16 bases between. CDR1 and CDR2 from the germline V gene are ENHRY and SYGVKD. The length of the CDR3 is 15 residues. The CDR3 DNA sequence: TGTGCCATCAGTGTGCAGCGTACAGAAGTCAATGAGCAGTTCTTC. Translation: CAISVQRTEVNEQFF.

The table lists this clone with a count of one. V is TRBV5-1 and J is TRBJ1-1; tentatively, D is TRBD1 (5 bases). Germline CDR1 SGHRS, CDR2 YFSETQ. CDR3 length equals 15 residues. The V end lost 3 bases, the J end lost 9 bases, and 21 bases lay between the germline ends. The CDR3 nucleotides are TGCGCCAGCAGCTCCTCCGGGGCAGGTAGCCTAAAAGCTTTCTTT. Its translation is CASSSSGAGSLKAFF.